These T cell receptor beta chains were read from a single sample in a study of control samples from healthy donors and cancer patients. The table came from immunoSEQ multiplex PCR; TCRdb's copy has only in-frame clones and leaves some out. This sample has 150,000 to 160,000 clones; approximately 94% occur once, and the top ten carry around 6.1%. The source material was blood. The receptors were sampled from a middle-aged man in good health. Each CDR3 is given with its conserved first and last residue. D genes are given only for firm matches. For some rows the clone size is stated as once, few or many, or as a class when expanded; others skip it.

V gene,J gene,D gene,clone size,CDR3 protein,CDR3 DNA
TRBV30,TRBJ1-4,NA,NA,CAWSWGEKLFF,TGTGCCTGGAGTTGGGGTGAAAAACTGTTTTTT
TRBV27,TRBJ2-2,TRBD1,NA,CASKSGQTYTGELFF,TGTGCCAGCAAATCGGGACAGACCTACACCGGGGAGCTGTTTTTT
TRBV5-4,TRBJ2-3,NA,NA,CASSLLLGRSRDTQYF,TGTGCCAGCAGCTTGTTGCTGGGGCGAAGTAGAGATACGCAGTATTTT
TRBV30,TRBJ1-3,NA,NA,CACGGGGRENTIYF,TGTGCCTGCGGGGGAGGTGGCCGGGAAAACACCATATATTTT
TRBV7-6,TRBJ2-1,TRBD2,NA,CASSSGAGGRFGEQFF,TGTGCCAGCAGCTCTGGGGCGGGGGGGCGGTTTGGTGAGCAGTTCTTC
TRBV30,TRBJ1-3,TRBD1,NA,CAWSPGGGNTIYF,TGTGCCTGGAGCCCAGGGGGCGGAAACACCATATATTTT
TRBV19,TRBJ2-7,NA,NA,CASSIGVATAPEEQYF,TGTGCCAGTAGTATCGGGGTCGCTACGGCGCCGGAAGAGCAGTACTTC
TRBV24-1,TRBJ2-1,NA,NA,CATSDSMRALPYNEQFF,TGTGCCACCAGTGATTCCATGAGGGCGTTGCCCTACAATGAGCAGTTCTTC
TRBV6-5,TRBJ1-1,TRBD1,few,CASRFDRVAFF,TGTGCCAGCAGGTTCGACAGGGTGGCTTTCTTT
TRBV5-6,TRBJ1-5,NA,NA,CASSTTGKGNQPQHF,TGTGCCAGCAGCACAACAGGGAAGGGAAATCAGCCCCAGCATTTT
TRBV28,TRBJ1-1,TRBD1,NA,CASSPTGTGKEGAFF,TGTGCCAGCAGTCCTACCGGGACAGGGAAAGAGGGAGCTTTCTTT
TRBV10-2,TRBJ1-4,NA,NA,CATQEATNEKLFF,TGCGCCACCCAAGAAGCAACTAATGAAAAACTGTTTTTT
TRBV11-2,TRBJ2-7,TRBD1,NA,CASSLGLGQGFEQYF,TGTGCCAGCAGCTTAGGACTAGGACAGGGGTTCGAGCAGTACTTC
TRBV28,TRBJ1-4,NA,NA,CASSSTGTPVGNEKLFF,TGTGCCAGCAGCTCCACCGGGACTCCGGTTGGTAATGAAAAACTGTTTTTT
TRBV6-1,TRBJ1-5,NA,NA,CASSEGTAIRLLQPQHF,TGTGCCAGCAGTGAGGGGACGGCGATCCGTTTGCTTCAGCCCCAGCATTTT
TRBV19,TRBJ1-5,TRBD1,once,CASSITNRGAGQPQHF,TGTGCCAGTAGTATTACCAACAGGGGCGCAGGGCAGCCCCAGCATTTT
TRBV27,TRBJ1-5,NA,few,CASSLVGNQPQHF,TGTGCCAGCAGTTTGGTGGGCAATCAGCCCCAGCATTTT
TRBV4-3,TRBJ2-5,NA,NA,CASSQDRAIETQYF,TGCGCCAGCAGCCAAGACAGGGCCATTGAGACCCAGTACTTC
TRBV28,TRBJ1-1,NA,NA,CASSLRGTEAFF,TGTGCCAGCAGTTTACGGGGGACTGAAGCTTTCTTT
TRBV29-1,TRBJ1-2,NA,NA,CSVEEGLYNYGYTF,TGCAGCGTTGAAGAAGGGTTGTATAACTATGGCTACACCTTC
TRBV3-1/TRBV3-2,TRBJ2-7,NA,NA,CASSHPKGGGASEQYF,TGTGCCAGCAGCCACCCGAAGGGGGGGGGCGCATCCGAGCAGTACTTC
TRBV19,TRBJ2-3,NA,NA,CASSISSGGARDTQYF,TGTGCCAGTAGTATAAGCTCTGGGGGAGCGAGAGATACGCAGTATTTT
TRBV7-3,TRBJ2-5,NA,NA,CASSLSGYGAETQYF,TGTGCCAGCAGCTTGTCCGGCTACGGGGCGGAGACCCAGTACTTC
TRBV7-2,TRBJ1-2,NA,NA,CASSLGIANYGYTF,TGTGCCAGCAGCTTAGGGATAGCTAACTATGGCTACACCTTC
TRBV12-3/TRBV12-4,TRBJ1-2,NA,NA,CASSPRDYYGYTF,TGTGCCAGCAGCCCCCGGGACTACTATGGCTACACCTTC
TRBV2,TRBJ2-3,NA,NA,CASSEALRVHTQYF,TGTGCCAGCAGTGAAGCCTTGAGGGTCCATACGCAGTATTTT
TRBV7-7,TRBJ1-5,NA,NA,CASSNPGRDNDQPQHF,TGTGCCAGCAGCAACCCCGGAAGGGACAACGATCAGCCCCAGCATTTT
TRBV3-1/TRBV3-2,TRBJ2-3,NA,few,CASSQGSGADTQYF,TGTGCCAGCAGCCAAGGATCAGGGGCAGATACGCAGTATTTT
TRBV19,TRBJ1-5,TRBD1,NA,CASSIGGGQYQPQHF,TGTGCCAGTAGTATAGGTGGGGGACAGTATCAGCCCCAGCATTTT
TRBV6-2/TRBV6-3,TRBJ1-4,NA,NA,CASSLLSGATNEKLFF,TGTGCCAGCAGCCTCCTTTCCGGAGCAACTAATGAAAAACTGTTTTTT